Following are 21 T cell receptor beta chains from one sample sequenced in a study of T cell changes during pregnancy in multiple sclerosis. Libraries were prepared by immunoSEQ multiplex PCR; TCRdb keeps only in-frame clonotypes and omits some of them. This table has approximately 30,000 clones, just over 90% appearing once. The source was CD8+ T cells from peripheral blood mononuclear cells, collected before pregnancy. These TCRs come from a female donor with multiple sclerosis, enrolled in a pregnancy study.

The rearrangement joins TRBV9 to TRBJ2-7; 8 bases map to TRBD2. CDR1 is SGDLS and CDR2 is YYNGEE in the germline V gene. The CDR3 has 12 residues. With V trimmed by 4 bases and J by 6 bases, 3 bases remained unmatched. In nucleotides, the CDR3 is TGTGCCAGCAGCCCGGGGGGGCCCGAGCAGTACTTC. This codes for CASSPGGPEQYF.

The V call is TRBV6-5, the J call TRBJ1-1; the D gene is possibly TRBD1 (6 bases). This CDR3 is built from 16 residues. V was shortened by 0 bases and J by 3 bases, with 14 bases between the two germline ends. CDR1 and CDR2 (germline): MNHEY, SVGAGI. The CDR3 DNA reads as TGTGCCAGCAGTTACTCCGGGGGGGGGCCGTACACTGAAGCTTTCTTT. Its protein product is CASSYSGGGPYTEAFF.

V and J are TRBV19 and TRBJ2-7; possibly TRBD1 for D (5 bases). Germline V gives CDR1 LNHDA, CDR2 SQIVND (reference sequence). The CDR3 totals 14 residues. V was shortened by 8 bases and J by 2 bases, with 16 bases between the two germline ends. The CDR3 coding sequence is TGTGCCAGTGCTTTTGCTGGGGCTACCTACGAGCAGTACTTC. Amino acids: CASAFAGATYEQYF.

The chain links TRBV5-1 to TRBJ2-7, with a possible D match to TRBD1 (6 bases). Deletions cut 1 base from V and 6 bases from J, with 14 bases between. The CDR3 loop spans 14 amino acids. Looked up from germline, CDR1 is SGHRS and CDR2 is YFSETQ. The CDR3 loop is CASSLRTGKGEQYF. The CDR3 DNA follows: TGCGCCAGCAGCTTGAGAACAGGGAAGGGCGAGCAGTACTTC.

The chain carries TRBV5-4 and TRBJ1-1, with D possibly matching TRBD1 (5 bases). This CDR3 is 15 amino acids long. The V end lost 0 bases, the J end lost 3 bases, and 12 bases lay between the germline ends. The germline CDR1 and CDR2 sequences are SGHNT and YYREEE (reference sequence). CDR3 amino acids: CASSLVSGLDTEAFF. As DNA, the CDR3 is TGTGCCAGCAGCTTGGTTTCAGGGTTGGACACTGAAGCTTTCTTT.

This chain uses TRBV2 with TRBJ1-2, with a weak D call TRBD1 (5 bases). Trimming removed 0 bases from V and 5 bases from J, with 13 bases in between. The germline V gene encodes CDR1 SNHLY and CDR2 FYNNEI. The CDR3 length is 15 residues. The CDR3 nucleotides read TGTGCCAGCAGTGAAGCCCAGGGCCCCATATATGGCTACACCTTC. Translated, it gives CASSEAQGPIYGYTF.

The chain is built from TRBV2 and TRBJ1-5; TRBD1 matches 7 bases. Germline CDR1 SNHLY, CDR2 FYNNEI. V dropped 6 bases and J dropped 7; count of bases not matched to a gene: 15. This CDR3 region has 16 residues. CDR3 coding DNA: TGTGCCAGCAGCACAAGCCTCGACAGGGACGACCAGCCCCAGCATTTT. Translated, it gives CASSTSLDRDDQPQHF. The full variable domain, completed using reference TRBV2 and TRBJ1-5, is EPEVTQTPSHQVTQMGQEVILRCVPISNHLYFYWYRQILGQKVEFLVSFYNNEISEKSEIFDDQFSVERPDGSNFTLKIRSTKLEDSAMYFCASSTSLDRDDQPQHFGDGTRLSIL.

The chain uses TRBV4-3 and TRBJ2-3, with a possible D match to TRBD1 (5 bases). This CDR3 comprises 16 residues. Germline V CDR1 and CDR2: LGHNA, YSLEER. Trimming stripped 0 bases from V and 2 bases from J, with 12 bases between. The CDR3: CASSQDRWGPTDTQYF. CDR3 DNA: TGCGCCAGCAGCCAAGATCGGTGGGGCCCCACAGATACGCAGTATTTT.

In nucleotides, the CDR3 is TGTGCCAGCAGCCAAGTTAGTTCGGCGGGAGGGGGAGAGACCCAGTACTTC. Its protein product is CASSQVSSAGGGETQYF. The gene calls are TRBV4-2 and TRBJ2-5; 9 positions agree with TRBD2. Germline CDR1 reads LGHNA; CDR2 reads YNFKEQ. The J segment lost 4 bases and the V segment lost 1 base, leaving 10 bases of the junction unmatched. CDR3 size: 17 residues.

CDR3 DNA sequence: TGTGCCAGTAGTCGACTCGGACTGATGGCCTACGAGCAGTACTTC. Amino acid sequence: CASSRLGLMAYEQYF. V gene TRBV19 combines with J gene TRBJ2-7; D possibly corresponds to TRBD2 (5 bases). The CDR3 spans 15 residues. From germline, CDR1 is LNHDA and CDR2 SQIVND (reference sequence). Trimming shortened V by 5 bases and J by 2 bases, and 16 bases separated the two germline ends.

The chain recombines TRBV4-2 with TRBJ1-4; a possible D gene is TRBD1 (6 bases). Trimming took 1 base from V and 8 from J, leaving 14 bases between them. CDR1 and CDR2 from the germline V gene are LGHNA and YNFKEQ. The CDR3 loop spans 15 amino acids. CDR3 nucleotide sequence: TGTGCCAGCAGCCAAGTCAGGGGTGAGGTCGAAAAACTGTTTTTT. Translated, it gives CASSQVRGEVEKLFF.

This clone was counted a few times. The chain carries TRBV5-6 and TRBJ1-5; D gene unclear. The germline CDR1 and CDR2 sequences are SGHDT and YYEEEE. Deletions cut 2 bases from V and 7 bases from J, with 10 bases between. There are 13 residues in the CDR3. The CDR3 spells CASSFGGGQPQHF. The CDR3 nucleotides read TGTGCCAGCAGCTTCGGAGGAGGCCAGCCCCAGCATTTT.

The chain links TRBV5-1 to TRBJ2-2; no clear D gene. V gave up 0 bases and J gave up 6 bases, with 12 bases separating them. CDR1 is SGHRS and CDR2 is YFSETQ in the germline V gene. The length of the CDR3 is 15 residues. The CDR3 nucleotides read TGCGCCAGCAGCTTGGGGTGGGCCCGCGCCGGGGAGCTGTTTTTT. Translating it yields CASSLGWARAGELFF. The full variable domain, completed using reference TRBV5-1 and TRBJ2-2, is KAGVTQTPRYLIKTRGQQVTLSCSPISGHRSVSWYQQTPGQGLQFLFEYFSETQRNKGNFPGRFSGRQFSNSRSEMNVSTLELGDSALYLCASSLGWARAGELFFGEGSRLTVL.

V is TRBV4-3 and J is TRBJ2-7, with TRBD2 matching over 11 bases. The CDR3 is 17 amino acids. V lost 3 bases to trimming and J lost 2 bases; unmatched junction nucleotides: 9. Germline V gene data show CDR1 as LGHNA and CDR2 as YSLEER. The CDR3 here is CASSHSWETSGAYEQYF. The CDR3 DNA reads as TGCGCCAGCAGCCACTCTTGGGAGACTAGCGGGGCCTACGAGCAGTACTTC.

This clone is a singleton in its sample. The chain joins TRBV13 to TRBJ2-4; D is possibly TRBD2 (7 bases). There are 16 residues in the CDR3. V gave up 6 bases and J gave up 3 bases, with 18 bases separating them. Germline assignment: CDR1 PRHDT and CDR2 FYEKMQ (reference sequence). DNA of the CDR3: TGTGCCAGCAGGACTAGGGGGGGTAGGGACAAAAACATTCAGTACTTC. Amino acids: CASRTRGGRDKNIQYF.

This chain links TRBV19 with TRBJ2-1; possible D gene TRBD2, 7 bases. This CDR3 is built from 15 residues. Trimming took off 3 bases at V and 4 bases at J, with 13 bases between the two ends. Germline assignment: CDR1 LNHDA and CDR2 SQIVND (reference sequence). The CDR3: CASSIGGGGYNEQFF. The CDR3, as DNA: TGTGCCAGTAGTATCGGAGGGGGGGGGTACAATGAGCAGTTCTTC.

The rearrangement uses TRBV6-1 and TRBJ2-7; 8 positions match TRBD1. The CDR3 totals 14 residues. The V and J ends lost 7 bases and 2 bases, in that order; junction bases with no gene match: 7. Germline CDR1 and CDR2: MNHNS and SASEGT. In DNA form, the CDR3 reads TGTGCCAGCACCTGGACAGGGTTAACCTACGAGCAGTACTTC. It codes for CASTWTGLTYEQYF.

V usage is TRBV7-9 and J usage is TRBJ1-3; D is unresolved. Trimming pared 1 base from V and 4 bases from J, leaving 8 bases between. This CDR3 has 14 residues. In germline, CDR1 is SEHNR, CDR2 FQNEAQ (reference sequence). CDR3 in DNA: TGTGCCAGCAGCTTAGGGGGAGCCGGAAACACCATATATTTT. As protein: CASSLGGAGNTIYF. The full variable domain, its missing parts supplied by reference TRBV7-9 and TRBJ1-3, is DTGVSQNPRHKITKRGQNVTFRCDPISEHNRLYWYRQTLGQGPEFLTYFQNEAQLEKSRLLSDRFSAERPKGSFSTLEIQRTEQGDSAMYLCASSLGGAGNTIYFGEGSWLTVV.

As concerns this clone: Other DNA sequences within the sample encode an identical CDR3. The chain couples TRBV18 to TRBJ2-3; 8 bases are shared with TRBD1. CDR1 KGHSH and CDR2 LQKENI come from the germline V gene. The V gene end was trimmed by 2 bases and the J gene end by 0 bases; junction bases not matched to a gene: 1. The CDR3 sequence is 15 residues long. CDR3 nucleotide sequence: TGTGCCAGCTCACCAACAGGGGGAAGCACAGATACGCAGTATTTT. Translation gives CASSPTGGSTDTQYF.

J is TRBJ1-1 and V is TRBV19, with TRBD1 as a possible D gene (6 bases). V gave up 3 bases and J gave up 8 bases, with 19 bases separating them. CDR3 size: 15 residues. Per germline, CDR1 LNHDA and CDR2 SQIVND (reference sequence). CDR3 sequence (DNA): TGTGCCAGTAGTATGTCGGCGGGGGCCGGTATGGAAGCTTTCTTT. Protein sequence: CASSMSAGAGMEAFF.

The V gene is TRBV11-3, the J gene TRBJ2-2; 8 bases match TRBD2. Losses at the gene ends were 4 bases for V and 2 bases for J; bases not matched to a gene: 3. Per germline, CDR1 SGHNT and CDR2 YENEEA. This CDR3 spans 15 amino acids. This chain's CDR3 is CASSSVAGNTGELFF. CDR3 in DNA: TGTGCCAGCAGCTCGGTAGCGGGAAACACCGGGGAGCTGTTTTTT.